Detailed here is one T cell receptor beta chain. Its antigen is as yet unknown. V shed 1 base, J shed 5 bases, and the junction held 6 bases outside the gene matches. Germline V CDR1 and CDR2: MDHEN, SYDVKM. The CDR3 is 15 amino acids. Primers for the PCR totalled 60 Vbeta and 13 Jbeta. TCRdb's table, derived via immunoSEQ multiplex PCR, lists solely in-frame clones and lacks some. The repertoire has 150,000 to 200,000 clones, roughly 80% of them found once; the top ten carry roughly 6%. The data originate from a study of cytomegalovirus exposure and HLA in healthy donors. Study-level findings and limits: Analysis performed later showed TCR beta chains linked to HLA being more clonally expanded than equally common others. Highly shared sequence variants in one cluster were likely a sequencing artifact. Relative to the approximately 700-donor mean, N-insertions were reportedly fewer in an Asian-associated ancestry cluster in a later analysis. According to the study, 150 to 200 TCR beta chains were cytomegalovirus-associated.

The sequence came from a woman aged 25 to 39 in good health and CMV-seropositive. This chain links TRBV28 with TRBJ2-3, with 7 bases identical to TRBD2. The sample consisted of PBMCs. CDR3 amino acids: CASSLLGREIDTQYF. CDR3 nucleotide sequence: TGTGCCAGCAGTTTATTGGGGCGGGAGATAGATACGCAGTATTTT.